This T cell receptor (beta chain) came from a study of cytomegalovirus exposure and HLA in healthy donors. Study information: Early release data held tens of millions of unique TCRs from HLA-typed donors.

The V segment lost 6 bases and the J segment 3 bases; nucleotides outside the gene matches: 6. There are 14 residues in the CDR3. Germline V gene data show CDR1 as MGHDK and CDR2 as SYGVNS. Study outcomes and limitations: Accurate predictions that matched the HLA-A and HLA-B alleles of most subjects were reportedly made from TCR beta sequences.

PCR was performed using 60 Vbeta and 13 Jbeta primers. Sequenced by immunoSEQ multiplex PCR; TCRdb stores in-frame clones only, minus some. In the table there are 230,000 or so clones, 80% to 95% of which are singletons. Note on this clone: The antigen is unknown.

This TCR came from a girl aged 2-10 years in good health and CMV-seronegative. The chain has TRBV25-1 and TRBJ2-7, with 9 bases matching TRBD1. Sequences were obtained from PBMCs. CDR3 DNA: TGTGCCAGCAGCCGTGGACAGGGGCACTACGAGCAGTACTTC. It is translated as CASSRGQGHYEQYF.